One sample yielded the 16 T cell receptor beta chains listed below, sequenced in a study of blood T cell repertoires in COVID-19 (dated by TCRdb to 2020 to 2021). Library preparation was by the immunoSEQ multiplex PCR assay. The immuneACCESS repertoire file appears here via TCRdb, limited to in-frame rearrangements. These files lack a portion of the clones; in checked studies, under half of the deficit traces to unresolved V genes, and the cause of the others is not known. Here the sample has approximately 210,000 clones; roughly four fifths occur a single time. Of the sample, 10% to 15% falls within the top ten clones. Sequencing used PBMCs or T cells enriched from blood (not recorded which). These receptors came from a man in his forties who had recovered from COVID-19.

This clone was counted only a few times. The chain recombines TRBV5-1 with TRBJ1-6; D is possibly TRBD1 (6 bases). Germline V gene sequence: CDR1 SGHRS, CDR2 YFSETQ. This CDR3 has 15 residues. V gave up 2 bases and J gave up 7 bases, with 13 bases separating them. The CDR3 region has the DNA TGCGCCAGCAGCTTAACAGGGACATCAAATTCACCCCTCCACTTT. This sequence encodes CASSLTGTSNSPLHF.

This clone was counted a single time. The chain combines TRBV11-2 with TRBJ1-1; D is uncertain. The V gene's germline CDR1 is SGHAT and CDR2 FQNNGV. V shed 5 bases and J shed 0 bases, with 13 bases lying between them. The CDR3 runs to 15 residues. The CDR3 sequence: CASSLTTGLNTEAFF. The CDR3 nucleotides are TGTGCCAGCAGCCTCACCACGGGTCTGAACACTGAAGCTTTCTTT.

This clone appeared a single time. This chain connects TRBV30 to TRBJ1-5; TRBD1 might be the D (5 bases). Trimming left V 1 base short and J 2 bases short, with 12 bases between. The CDR3 runs to 15 residues. Germline V gene lookup returns CDR1 GTSNPN and CDR2 SVGIG (reference sequence). The CDR3 bases are TGTGCCTGGAGTGGGGGCGATGGGGGCAATCAGCCCCAGCATTTT. Residues: CAWSGGDGGNQPQHF. Full variable domain (outside the CDR3, taken from reference TRBV30 and TRBJ1-5): SQTIHQWPATLVQPVGSPLSLECTVEGTSNPNLYWYRQAAGRGLQLLFYSVGIGQISSEVPQNLSASRPQDRQFILSSKKLLLSDSGFYLCAWSGGDGGNQPQHFGDGTRLSIL.

This clone was observed a single time. This sequence joins TRBV19 and TRBJ1-2; 10 nucleotides agree with TRBD1. CDR1 and CDR2 from the germline V gene are LNHDA and SQIVND (reference sequence). After removal of 3 bases from V and 8 bases from J, the junction contained 9 bases not matched to a gene. CDR3 length equals 15 residues. CDR3 DNA: TGTGCCAGTAGTATTCCCGGGACAGGGGTTCGCGGCTACACCTTC. Amino acid sequence: CASSIPGTGVRGYTF.

The chain is built from TRBV4-2 and TRBJ2-7; unclear D gene. V dropped 1 base and J dropped 0 bases, with 7 bases sitting between them. Germline values: CDR1 LGHNA, CDR2 YNFKEQ. The CDR3 consists of 14 residues. CDR3 sequence reads: CASSQVIFSYEQYF. Written as DNA, the CDR3 is TGTGCCAGCAGCCAAGTAATTTTCTCCTACGAGCAGTACTTC.

This chain connects TRBV27 to TRBJ1-4; D is unclear. Trimming left V 2 bases short and J 8 bases short, with 12 bases between. CDR1 is MNHEY and CDR2 is SMNVEV in the germline V gene (reference sequence). The CDR3 totals 14 residues. The CDR3 DNA reads as TGTGCCAGCAGTTTAAGGAGGTTAGGAGAAAAACTGTTTTTT. This sequence encodes CASSLRRLGEKLFF. Full variable domain (rest looked up from reference TRBV27 and TRBJ1-4): EAQVTQNPRYLITVTGKKLTVTCSQNMNHEYMSWYRQDPGLGLRQIYYSMNVEVTDKGDVPEGYKVSRKEKRNFPLILESPSPNQTSLYFCASSLRRLGEKLFFGSGTQLSVL.

The rearrangement uses TRBV25-1 and TRBJ1-1; D call uncertain. This CDR3 region has 13 residues. The germline CDR1 and CDR2 sequences are MGHDK and SYGVNS. V was shortened by 3 bases and J by 5 bases, with 10 bases between the two germline ends. The CDR3 is CASSDAGRTEAFF. CDR3 nucleotides: TGTGCCAGCAGTGATGCGGGTCGGACTGAAGCTTTCTTT.

This clone has only one observation. V and J are TRBV5-5 and TRBJ1-1, with 8 bases aligning to TRBD1. The CDR3 runs 13 residues. In germline, CDR1 is SGHKS, CDR2 YYEKEE (reference sequence). V trimming: 7 bases; J trimming: 3 bases; junction bases outside the gene matches: 5. CDR3 DNA sequence: TGTGCCAGCGGCAGGGGGCTAGACACTGAAGCTTTCTTT. This encodes CASGRGLDTEAFF.

CDR3 sequence: CASSLGPGRQGGYTF. The CDR3 coding sequence is TGTGCCAGCAGCTTGGGCCCCGGTAGACAGGGTGGCTACACCTTC. J is TRBJ1-2 and V is TRBV7-9, with 7 bases lining up with TRBD1. CDR1 and CDR2 (germline): SEHNR, FQNEAQ (reference sequence). This CDR3 is built from 15 residues. V gave up 3 bases and J gave up 7 bases; unmatched junction bases: 11.

The chain recombines TRBV18 with TRBJ2-7, with TRBD1 identical over 10 bases. The CDR3 is 16 amino acids. The junction had 9 bases not matched to a gene; V was cut back by 6 bases and J by 1 base. The V gene's germline CDR1 is KGHSH and CDR2 LQKENI. The CDR3 nucleotides read TGTGCCAGCTCGCCTTACGGACAGGGGGGATCCTACGAGCAGTACGTC. As protein: CASSPYGQGGSYEQYV.

The chain employs TRBV3-1 (or the pseudogene TRBV3-2) and TRBJ2-1; 13 nucleotides agree with TRBD2. Germline V gene data show CDR1 as LGHDT and CDR2 as YNNKEL (reference sequence). The V gene end was trimmed by 5 bases and the J gene end by 0 bases; junction bases not matched to a gene: 10. The CDR3 covers 19 residues. CDR3 loop: CASSAGTSGTSFSYNEQFF. The CDR3 nucleotides are TGTGCCAGCAGCGCTGGGACTAGCGGGACTTCTTTCTCCTACAATGAGCAGTTCTTC.

The V gene is TRBV5-8, the J gene TRBJ1-5, with 11 bases lining up with TRBD1. From germline, CDR1 is SGHTS and CDR2 YDEGEE. With V trimmed by 6 bases and J by 7 bases, 6 bases remained unmatched. This CDR3 contains 14 residues. The CDR3 nucleotides are TGTGCCAGCACCCCGGGACAGGGGGTCCAGCCCCAGCATTTT. It encodes CASTPGQGVQPQHF. Full variable domain (rest looked up from reference TRBV5-8 and TRBJ1-5): EAGVTQSPTHLIKTRGQQATLRCSPISGHTSVYWYQQALGLGLQFLLWYDEGEERNRGNFPPRFSGRQFPNYSSELNVNALELEDSALYLCASTPGQGVQPQHFGDGTRLSIL.

This chain uses TRBV7-9 with TRBJ1-4; D remains ambiguous. Germline-derived CDR1 and CDR2 are SEHNR and FQNEAQ (reference sequence). V was cut by 5 bases and J by 3 bases, with 7 bases left in between. The CDR3 is 13 amino acids. In DNA, the CDR3 is TGTGCCAGCAGCGCAGGATCTAATGAAAAACTGTTTTTT. This sequence encodes CASSAGSNEKLFF. Looking up the rest from reference TRBV7-9 and TRBJ1-4 gives the full variable domain: DTGVSQNPRHKITKRGQNVTFRCDPISEHNRLYWYRQTLGQGPEFLTYFQNEAQLEKSRLLSDRFSAERPKGSFSTLEIQRTEQGDSAMYLCASSAGSNEKLFFGSGTQLSVL.

The gene calls are TRBV15 and TRBJ2-1; weak D call: TRBD2 (5 bases). From germline, CDR1 is LNHNV and CDR2 YYDKDF (reference sequence). This CDR3 contains 17 residues. The V end was cut by 0 bases, the J end by 5 bases, with 17 bases between. CDR3 amino acids: CATSRDKRLADHNEQFF. The CDR3 DNA follows: TGTGCCACCAGCAGAGATAAGCGCCTAGCTGACCACAATGAGCAGTTCTTC.

The chain combines TRBV6-5 with TRBJ1-2; D gene ambiguous. Trimming left V 0 bases short and J 2 bases short, with 7 bases between. Germline loops: CDR1 MNHEY, CDR2 SVGAGI. The CDR3 consists of 14 residues. The CDR3 coding sequence is TGTGCCAGCAGTTACTCGGGCGAGAACTATGGCTACACCTTC. This codes for CASSYSGENYGYTF.

The chain combines TRBV7-3 with TRBJ1-6; D ambiguous. Germline assignment: CDR1 SGHTA and CDR2 FQGTGA. The CDR3 loop spans 13 amino acids. Between the trimmed V and J ends, which lost 3 bases and 9 bases, there was a span of 9 bases. As DNA, the CDR3 is TGTGCCAGCAGCTTCCTATCGGGTTCACCCCTCCACTTT. Translating gives CASSFLSGSPLHF. The variable domain in full, with the rest retrieved from reference TRBV7-3 and TRBJ1-6, is GAGVSQTPSNKVTEKGKYVELRCDPISGHTALYWYRQSLGQGPEFLIYFQGTGAADDSGLPNDRFFAVRPEGSVSTLKIQRTERGDSAVYLCASSFLSGSPLHFGNGTRLTVT.